This entry describes one TCR beta chain. Its antigen is unidentified. The data originate from a study of T cell responses to AZD1222 COVID-19 vaccine. Study results and limitations: The reported proportion of spike-specific TCRs targeting unmutated variant regions was nearly half. Donors were chiefly white British, with a greater number of females, and clonal diversity was perhaps underestimated. Two AZD1222 administrations were followed by greater Spike-specific TCR breadth and depth. At 160-218 and 743-854, vaccine-associated CD4 TCRs were dominant, and they spanned spike.

Repertoires were generated with immunoSEQ multiplex PCR, while TCRdb's copy carries only in-frame clones and drops some. Counted here are fewer than 90,000 clones, about nine tenths occurring once; the ten biggest clones make up roughly 7.2%. The CDR3 has 13 amino acids. V lost 2 bases and J lost 9, with 11 bases in between. Germline lookup yields CDR1 MGHRA and CDR2 YSYEKL. This clonotype was sampled from an adult who received the AZD1222 COVID-19 vaccine. The sample in question was peripheral blood, obtained 28 days after the second AZD1222 dose. V is TRBV4-1 and J is TRBJ2-1, with D tentatively TRBD1 (6 bases). This CDR3 is CASSQFEGGEQFF. CDR3 DNA sequence: TGCGCCAGCAGCCAATTCGAAGGGGGTGAGCAGTTCTTC.